These 5 T cell receptor beta chains came from one sample sequenced in a study of blood T cell repertoires in COVID-19. Assay used: immunoSEQ multiplex PCR; TCRdb lists only in-frame clones, some missing. The sample lists some 170,000 clones, roughly 77% occurring once. The sample comprised peripheral blood. The origin of the receptors is a human donor in a cohort sampled during active COVID-19.

This clone was counted only a few times. The rearrangement uses TRBV7-9 and TRBJ2-7, with 10 bases identical to TRBD2. This CDR3 is built from 17 residues. Germline CDR1 SEHNR, CDR2 FQNEAQ (reference sequence). With 7 bases clipped from V and 7 bases from J, the junction kept 19 bases outside the gene matches. The CDR3 DNA sequence: TGTGCCAGCACCCCTGCGGTGGCGCTAGCGGGAGTCGGGGAGCAGTACTTC. This translates into CASTPAVALAGVGEQYF. Combining the CDR3 with reference TRBV7-9 and TRBJ2-7 gives the whole variable domain DTGVSQNPRHKITKRGQNVTFRCDPISEHNRLYWYRQTLGQGPEFLTYFQNEAQLEKSRLLSDRFSAERPKGSFSTLEIQRTEQGDSAMYLCASTPAVALAGVGEQYFGPGTRLTVT.

The chain links TRBV20-1 to TRBJ1-1; D perhaps matches TRBD1 (5 bases). CDR3 size: 14 residues. The V end was cut by 3 bases, the J end by 6 bases, with 17 bases between. The V gene's germline CDR1 is DFQATT and CDR2 SNEGSKA (reference sequence). CDR3 nucleotide sequence: TGCAGTGCTAGTTTACAGGTTAAGGTCGCTGAAGCTTTCTTT. Its translation: CSASLQVKVAEAFF.

This clone has ten or more counts. This rearrangement joins TRBV20-1 to TRBJ1-1, with a weak D call TRBD1 (5 bases). Per germline, CDR1 DFQATT and CDR2 SNEGSKA (reference sequence). Trimming stripped 2 bases from V and 11 bases from J, with 12 bases between. The CDR3 length is 11 residues. CDR3 sequence reads: CSARTQGGAFF. The CDR3 nucleotides read TGCAGTGCTAGAACCCAGGGTGGGGCTTTCTTT.

The chain couples TRBV28 to TRBJ2-3; weak D call: TRBD1 (6 bases). The CDR3 runs 15 residues. Germline assignment: CDR1 MDHEN and CDR2 SYDVKM. Trimming took 5 bases from V and 2 from J, leaving 14 bases between them. The DNA of the CDR3 is TGTGCCAGCAGTCGCCGGACAGCCCTCACAGATACGCAGTATTTT. Its protein is CASSRRTALTDTQYF.

V gene TRBV18 combines with J gene TRBJ2-7; 9 bases match TRBD1. The CDR3 length is 15 residues. Germline-derived CDR1 and CDR2 are KGHSH and LQKENI. Germline trimming cut 2 bases from V and 5 bases from J; bases unmatched to any gene: 7. The CDR3 DNA follows: TGTGCCAGCTCACCAAGCGGGACAGGGTACCACGAGCAGTACTTC. Residues: CASSPSGTGYHEQYF.